This record looks at one TCR beta chain sequence and its context. The ends were cut back, 9 bases at V and 0 bases at J, with 12 bases in the middle. The germline gives CDR1 LNHDA, CDR2 SQIVND (reference sequence). This CDR3 has 14 amino acids. This sample is part of a study of blood T cell repertoires in COVID-19. The method was immunoSEQ multiplex PCR; TCRdb's version includes in-frame clones alone and lacks a portion of them. The table lists roughly 59,000 clones, 78% of them singletons. The sequence derives from a man older than 75 with acute or convalescent COVID-19. The V call is TRBV19, the J call TRBJ1-3; no firm D call. Source material: peripheral blood. CDR3 nucleotide sequence: TGTGCCAGCGGGAGAAGTGACTCTGGAAACACCATATATTTT. This encodes CASGRSDSGNTIYF.